This entry lists 26 T cell receptor beta chains sequenced from one sample in a study of T cells of healthy individuals. TCRdb recomputed calls from the 5' RACE reads with MiXCR, one row per CDR3 protein. The table records over 95,000 distinct CDR3 sequences, 17% of them present only once. Receptor source: a human donor in good health.

Ten or more counts support this clonotype. This chain uses TRBV15 with TRBJ2-6; D is unresolved. Trimming took 0 bases from V and 1 from J, leaving 16 bases between them. The CDR3 has 19 amino acids. Per germline, CDR1 LNHNV and CDR2 YYDKDF (reference sequence). CDR3 bases: TGTGCCACCAGCAGAGATAATCAAGCTTATGGGTCTGGGGCCAACGTCCTGACTTTC. It encodes CATSRDNQAYGSGANVLTF. The complete variable domain, with remaining parts taken from reference TRBV15 and TRBJ2-6, reads DAMVIQNPRYQVTQFGKPVTLSCSQTLNHNVMYWYQQKSSQAPKLLFHYYDKDFNNEADTPDNFQSRRPNTSFCFLDIRSPGLGDTAMYLCATSRDNQAYGSGANVLTFGAGSRLTVL.

This chain uses TRBV29-1 with TRBJ2-1; unclear D gene. Trimming left V 1 base short and J 7 bases short, with 11 bases between. The CDR3 spans 13 residues. Germline-derived CDR1 and CDR2 are SQVTM and ANQGSEA. The CDR3 nucleotides are TGCAGCGTTGAAGGGGCTAGGGATAATGAGCAGTTCTTC. This codes for CSVEGARDNEQFF.

Ten or more counts support this clonotype. The chain uses TRBV11-2 and TRBJ2-1; 10 positions match TRBD2. The CDR3 is made up of 16 amino acids. V was pared by 2 bases and J by 4 bases, with 5 bases of the junction left unmatched. Germline CDR1 and CDR2: SGHAT and FQNNGV. The CDR3 loop is CASSLRGTSEYNEQFF. The CDR3 DNA sequence: TGTGCCAGCAGCTTAAGGGGGACTAGCGAGTACAATGAGCAGTTCTTC. Looking up the rest from reference TRBV11-2 and TRBJ2-1 gives the full variable domain: EAGVAQSPRYKIIEKRQSVAFWCNPISGHATLYWYQQILGQGPKLLIQFQNNGVVDDSQLPKDRFSAERLKGVDSTLKIQPAKLEDSAVYLCASSLRGTSEYNEQFFGPGTRLTVL.

There are a few counts of this clonotype. The chain joins TRBV28 to TRBJ2-3; D is tentatively TRBD1 or TRBD2 (5 bases each). V lost 3 bases and J 0 bases, leaving 16 bases between the germline ends. Germline CDR1 is MDHEN and CDR2 is SYDVKM. There are 17 residues in the CDR3. The CDR3 nucleotides read TGTGCCAGCAGTTTCCGGGACCTTACGCGTAGCACAGATACGCAGTATTTT. It yields the protein CASSFRDLTRSTDTQYF.

This clonotype was found a few times. Here the CDR3 reads CASSTTGTKNIQYF. The DNA for the CDR3 is TGTGCCAGCAGTACAACAGGGACTAAAAACATTCAGTACTTC. The V gene is TRBV6-2 or TRBV6-3, the J gene TRBJ2-4, with D perhaps matching TRBD1 or TRBD2 (6 bases each). V was shortened by 5 bases and J by 4 bases, with 12 bases between the two germline ends. Germline values: CDR1 MNHEY, CDR2 SVGEGT. The CDR3 loop spans 14 amino acids.

This chain joins TRBV10-3 and TRBJ2-3; 11 positions agree with TRBD1. From germline, CDR1 is ENHRY and CDR2 SYGVKD. V shed 6 bases, J shed 6 bases, and the junction held 5 bases outside the gene matches. This CDR3 has 14 residues. This chain's CDR3 is CAIRPDRGLDTQYF. Written as DNA, the CDR3 is TGTGCCATCAGGCCGGACAGGGGGCTGGATACGCAGTATTTT.

This clonotype was seen repeatedly, ten times or more. This chain connects TRBV7-6 to TRBJ2-7; D is perhaps TRBD2 (5 bases). The CDR3 consists of 14 residues. V was shortened by 5 bases and J by 3 bases, with 14 bases between the two germline ends. Germline values: CDR1 SGHVS, CDR2 FNYEAQ. In DNA form, the CDR3 reads TGTGCCAGCAGCAGTCAAGAGGGTGTCTACGAGCAGTACTTC. Translated: CASSSQEGVYEQYF. Supplemented by reference TRBV7-6 and TRBJ2-7, the full variable domain reads GAGVSQSPRYKVTKRGQDVALRCDPISGHVSLYWYRQALGQGPEFLTYFNYEAQQDKSGLPNDRFSAERPEGSISTLTIQRTEQRDSAMYRCASSSQEGVYEQYFGPGTRLTVT.

This clonotype was found a few times. The rearrangement uses TRBV5-1 and TRBJ2-2, with D perhaps assigned TRBD1 or TRBD2 (6 bases each). The ends were cut back, 0 bases at V and 1 base at J, with 10 bases in the middle. Germline assignment: CDR1 SGHRS and CDR2 YFSETQ. The CDR3 is made up of 16 amino acids. The DNA for the CDR3 is TGCGCCAGCAGCTTGGAGGGGGGCAGGAACACCGGGGAGCTGTTTTTT. Encoded protein: CASSLEGGRNTGELFF.

The gene calls are TRBV12-3 or TRBV12-4 and TRBJ2-1, with a possible D match to TRBD2 (5 bases). The length of the CDR3 is 16 residues. V was clipped by 0 bases and J by 0 bases, with 9 bases between them. CDR3 residues: CASSLAGAVSYNEQFF. CDR3 coding DNA: TGTGCCAGCAGTTTAGCGGGAGCGGTCTCCTACAATGAGCAGTTCTTC.

This clonotype was detected a few times. This sequence joins TRBV28 and TRBJ1-2, with 11 bases matching TRBD1. CDR1 MDHEN and CDR2 SYDVKM come from the germline V gene. V lost 9 bases, J lost 2 bases, and 8 bases stayed unmatched. The CDR3 extends over 15 amino acids. The CDR3 nucleotides are TGTGCCAGTCATAGCCGGGACAGGGGGAACTATGGCTACACCTTC. Its translation: CASHSRDRGNYGYTF.

This rearrangement joins TRBV4-2 to TRBJ1-4; 12 nucleotides line up with TRBD1. This CDR3 has 13 residues. Germline assignment: CDR1 LGHNA and CDR2 YNFKEQ. V lost 7 bases to trimming and J lost 8 bases; unmatched junction nucleotides: 2. As DNA, the CDR3 is TGTGCCAGCACGGGACAGGGGGCGGAAAAACTGTTTTTT. Its translation is CASTGQGAEKLFF.

This clonotype was counted only a few times. The chain uses TRBV4-3 and TRBJ2-3; maybe TRBD1 (5 bases). Germline assignment: CDR1 LGHNA and CDR2 YSLEER. V gave up 0 bases and J gave up 3 bases, with 7 bases separating them. This CDR3 comprises 14 residues. Written as DNA, the CDR3 is TGCGCCAGCAGCCAAGATAAGGGGACAGATACGCAGTATTTT. Its translation is CASSQDKGTDTQYF.

The J gene is TRBJ1-1, the V gene TRBV2; tentative D call: TRBD1 (5 bases). Per the germline V gene, CDR1 is SNHLY and CDR2 is FYNNEI. Trimming took 5 bases from V and 0 from J, leaving 7 bases between them. The CDR3 spans 13 residues. The CDR3 protein is CASSYRMNTEAFF. CDR3 DNA: TGTGCCAGCAGTTACAGGATGAACACTGAAGCTTTCTTT.

This clonotype was observed many times. The V and J genes are TRBV20-1 and TRBJ1-5, with TRBD1 identical over 9 bases. Germline CDR1 DFQATT, CDR2 SNEGSKA (reference sequence). With V trimmed by 0 bases and J by 7 bases, 7 bases remained unmatched. This CDR3 is 15 amino acids long. Here the CDR3 DNA reads TGCAGTGCTAGAGATCGAGGGACAGGGAAGCAGCCCCAGCATTTT. Residues: CSARDRGTGKQPQHF.

This clonotype came up many times. The CDR3 region has the DNA TGCAGCGTTGAGGCAGGGCCGGGGGGTAGCGAGCAGTACTTC. Its translation: CSVEAGPGGSEQYF. The rearrangement uses TRBV29-1 and TRBJ2-7; 7 bases are a match to TRBD2. Germline V gene sequence: CDR1 SQVTM, CDR2 ANQGSEA. This CDR3 has 14 amino acids. Trimming took 3 bases from V and 6 from J; bases not matched to a gene: 11.

The chain combines TRBV20-1 with TRBJ2-2, with 8 positions matching TRBD1. This CDR3 spans 14 amino acids. V lost 0 bases, J lost 7 bases, and 4 bases stayed unmatched. Germline CDR1 and CDR2: DFQATT and SNEGSKA (reference sequence). The CDR3 is CSARDGQGGGELFF. CDR3 DNA: TGCAGTGCTAGAGATGGACAGGGTGGCGGGGAGCTGTTTTTT.

The chain employs TRBV29-1 and TRBJ2-3; D uncertain. Germline values: CDR1 SQVTM, CDR2 ANQGSEA. V was cut by 1 base and J by 2 bases, with 7 bases left in between. This CDR3 region has 13 residues. Here the CDR3 DNA reads TGCAGCGTTGAAGGGCACGACACAGATACGCAGTATTTT. It yields the protein CSVEGHDTDTQYF.

This clonotype was picked up a small number of times. The V gene is TRBV5-1, the J gene TRBJ2-1; possible D gene TRBD2, 6 bases. Germline CDR1 SGHRS, CDR2 YFSETQ. Trimming shortened V by 3 bases and J by 7 bases, and 14 bases separated the two germline ends. This CDR3 contains 14 residues. In DNA form, the CDR3 reads TGCGCCAGCAGCTCCGGGACCGCGGGGAATGAGCAGTTCTTC. Translated, it gives CASSSGTAGNEQFF.

This clonotype has a count of ten or more. V is TRBV28 and J is TRBJ2-1; D is uncertain. The CDR3 length is 13 residues. Germline lookup yields CDR1 MDHEN and CDR2 SYDVKM. Trimming removed 5 bases at V and 7 bases at J, with 12 bases between. DNA of the CDR3: TGTGCCAGCAGTGCCGGCCGTATGAATGAGCAGTTCTTC. Translated: CASSAGRMNEQFF. The full variable domain, with the rest looked up from reference TRBV28 and TRBJ2-1, is DVKVTQSSRYLVKRTGEKVFLECVQDMDHENMFWYRQDPGLGLRLIYFSYDVKMKEKGDIPEGYSVSREKKERFSLILESASTNQTSMYLCASSAGRMNEQFFGPGTRLTVL.

This clonotype was detected a few times. V gene TRBV29-1 combines with J gene TRBJ2-7; a weak D match, TRBD2 (7 bases). The CDR3 is made up of 12 amino acids. Germline V gene data show CDR1 as SQVTM and CDR2 as ANQGSEA. Deletions cut 3 bases from V and 6 bases from J, with 12 bases between. The CDR3: CSVERGRGEQYF. The CDR3, as DNA: TGCAGCGTTGAGCGGGGGCGCGGCGAGCAGTACTTC.

This clonotype occurred a few times. The rearrangement links TRBV20-1 to TRBJ2-1; D may correspond to TRBD1 or TRBD2 (7 bases each). Germline lookup yields CDR1 DFQATT and CDR2 SNEGSKA (reference sequence). The CDR3 sequence is 15 residues long. Trimming shortened V by 5 bases and J by 2 bases, and 16 bases separated the two germline ends. DNA for the CDR3: TGCAGTGCTGGCAGGGGGGGTATAACCTACAATGAGCAGTTCTTC. Amino acids: CSAGRGGITYNEQFF.

This chain uses TRBV6-2 or TRBV6-3 with TRBJ2-1; 13 positions match TRBD2. Germline loops: CDR1 MNHEY, CDR2 SVGEGT. The V gene end was trimmed by 5 bases and the J gene end by 0 bases; junction bases not matched to a gene: 4. CDR3 size: 17 residues. The CDR3 sequence is CASSRTSGRSSYNEQFF. The CDR3 DNA reads as TGTGCCAGCAGTCGGACTAGCGGGAGAAGCTCCTACAATGAGCAGTTCTTC.

The CDR3 DNA sequence: TGTGCCAGCAGCTCCGGGGACAGACTCACAGATACGCAGTATTTT. This gives the protein CASSSGDRLTDTQYF. V usage is TRBV9 and J usage is TRBJ2-3, with 7 bases fitting TRBD1. The germline V gene has CDR1 SGDLS and CDR2 YYNGEE. The ends lost 4 bases at V and 2 bases at J; junction bases unmatched: 7. The CDR3 length is 15 residues.

This clonotype was observed a few times. The chain recombines TRBV20-1 with TRBJ1-2; TRBD1 aligns across 7 bases. Germline V gene lookup returns CDR1 DFQATT and CDR2 SNEGSKA (reference sequence). The CDR3 extends over 14 amino acids. Trimming cost V 0 bases and J 8 bases; bases outside gene matches: 9. The chain's CDR3 is CSARDRQGFSGYTF. The CDR3 DNA reads as TGCAGTGCTAGAGACCGACAGGGCTTCAGCGGCTACACCTTC.

This rearrangement joins TRBV10-3 to TRBJ1-5; D gene unclear. Deletions cut 4 bases from V and 3 bases from J, with 7 bases between. Germline CDR1 reads ENHRY; CDR2 reads SYGVKD. The CDR3 length is 13 residues. In DNA, the CDR3 is TGTGCCATCAGTGGTGGACCCAATCAGCCCCAGCATTTT. It codes for CAISGGPNQPQHF.

The chain uses TRBV20-1 and TRBJ2-1; TRBD1 is a possible D gene (5 bases). V lost 5 bases, J lost 3 bases, and 11 bases lay in between. Germline V gene sequence: CDR1 DFQATT, CDR2 SNEGSKA (reference sequence). The CDR3 loop spans 13 amino acids. The CDR3, as DNA: TGCAGTGCTCCGCTAGGGGACTACAATGAGCAGTTCTTC. Its translation: CSAPLGDYNEQFF.